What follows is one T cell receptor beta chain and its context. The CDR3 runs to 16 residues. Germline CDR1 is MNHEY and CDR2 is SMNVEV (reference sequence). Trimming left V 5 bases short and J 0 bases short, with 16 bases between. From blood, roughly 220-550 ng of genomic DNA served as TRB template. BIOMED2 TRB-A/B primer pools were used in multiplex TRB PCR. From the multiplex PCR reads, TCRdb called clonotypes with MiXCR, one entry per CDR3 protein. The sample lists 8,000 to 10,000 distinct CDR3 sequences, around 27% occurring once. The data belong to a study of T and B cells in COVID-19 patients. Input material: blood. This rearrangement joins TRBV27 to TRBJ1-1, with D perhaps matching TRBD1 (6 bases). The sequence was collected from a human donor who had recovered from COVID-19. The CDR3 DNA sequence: TGTGCCAGCAGTGTAACCGCTGACAGGATGAACACTGAAGCTTTCTTT. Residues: CASSVTADRMNTEAFF.